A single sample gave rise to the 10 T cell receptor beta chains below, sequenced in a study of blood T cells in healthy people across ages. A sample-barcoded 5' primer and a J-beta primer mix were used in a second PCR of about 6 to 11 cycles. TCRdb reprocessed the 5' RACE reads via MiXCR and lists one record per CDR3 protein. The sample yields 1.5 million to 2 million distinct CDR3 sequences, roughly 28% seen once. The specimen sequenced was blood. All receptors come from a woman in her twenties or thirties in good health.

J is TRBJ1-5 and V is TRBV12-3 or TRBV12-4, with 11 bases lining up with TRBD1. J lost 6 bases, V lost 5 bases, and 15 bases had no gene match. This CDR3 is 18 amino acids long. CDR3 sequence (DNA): TGTGCCAGCAGTCGGGGTAGGGACAGGGGGGGGCGTCTTCAGCCCCAGCATTTT. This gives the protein CASSRGRDRGGRLQPQHF.

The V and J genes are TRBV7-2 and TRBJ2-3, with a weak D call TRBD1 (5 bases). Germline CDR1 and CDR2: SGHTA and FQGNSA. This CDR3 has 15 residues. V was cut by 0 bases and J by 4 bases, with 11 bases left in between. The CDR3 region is CASSLAPGIADTQYF. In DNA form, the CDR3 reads TGTGCCAGCAGCTTAGCCCCAGGGATTGCAGATACGCAGTATTTT.

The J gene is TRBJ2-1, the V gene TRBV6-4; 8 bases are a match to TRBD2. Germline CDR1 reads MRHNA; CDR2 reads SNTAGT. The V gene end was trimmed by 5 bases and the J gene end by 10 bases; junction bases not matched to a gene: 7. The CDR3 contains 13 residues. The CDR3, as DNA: TGTGCCAGCAGTCCAATAGCGGGGCAGGAGCAGTTCTTC. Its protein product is CASSPIAGQEQFF.

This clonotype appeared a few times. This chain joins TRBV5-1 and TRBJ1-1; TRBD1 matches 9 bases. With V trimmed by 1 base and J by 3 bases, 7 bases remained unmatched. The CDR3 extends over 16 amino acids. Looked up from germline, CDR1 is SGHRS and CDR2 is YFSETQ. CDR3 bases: TGCGCCAGCAGCTTGCCCCGACAGGGGGTGGACACTGAAGCTTTCTTT. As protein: CASSLPRQGVDTEAFF. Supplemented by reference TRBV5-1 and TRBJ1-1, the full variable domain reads KAGVTQTPRYLIKTRGQQVTLSCSPISGHRSVSWYQQTPGQGLQFLFEYFSETQRNKGNFPGRFSGRQFSNSRSEMNVSTLELGDSALYLCASSLPRQGVDTEAFFGQGTRLTVV.

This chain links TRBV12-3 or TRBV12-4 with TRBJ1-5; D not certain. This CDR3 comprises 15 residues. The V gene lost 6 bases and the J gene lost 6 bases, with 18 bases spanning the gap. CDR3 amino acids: CASRRGSFVSQPQHF. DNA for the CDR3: TGTGCCAGCAGACGAGGGTCCTTTGTTAGTCAGCCCCAGCATTTT.

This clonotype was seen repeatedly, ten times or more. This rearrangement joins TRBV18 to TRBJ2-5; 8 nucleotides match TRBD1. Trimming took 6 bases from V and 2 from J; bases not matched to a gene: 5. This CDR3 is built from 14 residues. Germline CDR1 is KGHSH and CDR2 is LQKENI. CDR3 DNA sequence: TGTGCCAGCTCCCGTGGGACAGGTCAAGAGACCCAGTACTTC. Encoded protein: CASSRGTGQETQYF.

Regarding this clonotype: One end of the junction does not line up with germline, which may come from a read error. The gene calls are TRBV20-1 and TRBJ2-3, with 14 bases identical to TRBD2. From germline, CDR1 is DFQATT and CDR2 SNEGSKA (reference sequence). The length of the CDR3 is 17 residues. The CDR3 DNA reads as TGCGGTGCTAGAGATAGGAGACTAGCGGGGGGGACCGATACGCAGTATTTT. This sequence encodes CGARDRRLAGGTDTQYF.

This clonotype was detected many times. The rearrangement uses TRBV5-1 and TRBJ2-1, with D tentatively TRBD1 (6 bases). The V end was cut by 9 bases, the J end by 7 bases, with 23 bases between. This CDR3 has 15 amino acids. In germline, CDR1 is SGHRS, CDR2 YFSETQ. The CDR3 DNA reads TGCGCCACGTCTCCGGGACACGCCCCTGGTAATGAGCAGTTCTTC. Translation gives CATSPGHAPGNEQFF.

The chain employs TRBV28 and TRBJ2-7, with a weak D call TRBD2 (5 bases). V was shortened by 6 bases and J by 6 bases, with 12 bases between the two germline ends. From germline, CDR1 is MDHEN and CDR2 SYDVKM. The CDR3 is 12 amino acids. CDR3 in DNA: TGTGCCAGCAGCTGGGTCGGGGTCGAGCAGTACTTC. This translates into CASSWVGVEQYF.

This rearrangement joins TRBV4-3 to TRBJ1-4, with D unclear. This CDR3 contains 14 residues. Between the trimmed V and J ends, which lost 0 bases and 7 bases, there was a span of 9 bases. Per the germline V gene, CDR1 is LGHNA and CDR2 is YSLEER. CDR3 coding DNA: TGCGCCAGCAGCCAAGATCGGGCCGGTGAAAAACTGTTTTTT. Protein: CASSQDRAGEKLFF.